This T cell receptor beta chain emerged from a study of OX40 agonist ivuxolimab in advanced cancers. Turning to the study itself: Six ivuxolimab dose levels, 0.01 to 10 mg/kg, were given intravenously every 2 weeks. It was permissible to have had prior anti-PD-1, anti-PD-L1 or anti-CTLA-4 therapy, and about 40% had some.

Germline-derived CDR1 and CDR2 are MDHEN and SYDVKM. The CDR3 loop spans 11 amino acids. V dropped 7 bases and J dropped 7 bases, with 8 bases sitting between them. Assay: immunoSEQ multiplex PCR; the TCRdb copy retains only in-frame clones and omits some. The sample carries 55,000 to 65,000 clones, approximately 89% recorded once. The starting material was CD4+ or CD8+ T cells sorted from blood, obtained in a trial of the OX40 agonist ivuxolimab. The receptor's source is an adult with an advanced solid tumor such as melanoma, head and neck, liver or kidney cancer. The V call is TRBV28, the J call TRBJ2-1; the D is unclear. The CDR3 loop reads CASTQSNEQFF. Here the CDR3 DNA reads TGTGCCAGCACCCAATCAAATGAGCAGTTCTTC.